This TCR beta chain was profiled in a study of identical twins. General study findings and limits: Rather than following the same donors, the conclusions depended on cross-sectional statistical analysis. Out-of-frame alpha sequences that twins shared showed excess low generation probability.

Germline V gene sequence: CDR1 LGHDT, CDR2 YNNKEL (reference sequence). CDR3 length: 15 amino acids. Trimming stripped 4 bases from V and 2 bases from J, with 12 bases between. This clonotype was seen a few times. Its antigen remains unidentified. TCRdb re-called the 5' RACE reads with MiXCR, one entry per CDR3 protein. The sample records fewer than 350,000 distinct CDR3 sequences, about 8.3% being singletons. This same sample was also part of a study on yellow fever vaccine responses in identical twins.

The rearrangement joins TRBV3-1 to TRBJ2-1; no firm D call. The material sequenced was memory (CD45RO+) T cells sorted from blood. This sequence originates from a woman under 30 in good health. The DNA for the CDR3 is TGTGCCAGCAGCCTGGGCCATAATACCTACAATGAGCAGTTCTTC. Translating it yields CASSLGHNTYNEQFF.